This T cell receptor (beta chain) was sequenced during a study of cytomegalovirus exposure and HLA in healthy donors. Notes on the study in general: Previous analysis showed most TCR beta V segments were productive about 87% or about 30% of the time.

Primers included in the PCR were 60 Vbeta and 13 Jbeta primers. This table comes from immunoSEQ multiplex PCR, and its TCRdb copy is limited to in-frame clones, with some not included. The listing records approximately 100,000 clones. Remarks on this clone: Antigen specificity is unknown.

The sample was PBMCs. The TCR originated in a man aged 50-60 years in good health and CMV-seronegative.

DNA for the CDR3: TGTGCCAGTACCAAGGGACAGTTTGAAAAACTGTTTTTT. Protein: CASTKGQFEKLFF. This chain connects TRBV19 to TRBJ1-4; 7 bases fit TRBD1. With 7 bases clipped from V and 7 bases from J, the junction kept 6 bases outside the gene matches. The CDR3 has 13 amino acids. Per the germline V gene, CDR1 is LNHDA and CDR2 is SQIVND (reference sequence).